Presented here are 29 T cell receptor beta chains from one specimen sequenced in a study of T cells in localized non-small cell lung cancer. Clones were read by immunoSEQ multiplex PCR, and TCRdb kept only the in-frame ones, dropping some. The repertoire has 25,000 to 35,000 clones, around four fifths of them found once; the top ten carry 15% to 20%. This specimen consisted of peripheral blood, obtained before any cancer treatment. Receptors were obtained from a male donor aged 60 or over with stage III squamous cell lung carcinoma.

The V and J genes are TRBV28 and TRBJ2-7, with a possible D match to TRBD2 (5 bases). Germline V gives CDR1 MDHEN, CDR2 SYDVKM. The CDR3 runs to 15 residues. V was clipped by 1 base and J by 3 bases, with 13 bases between them. This CDR3 is CASSLSWASSYEQYF. CDR3 DNA sequence: TGTGCCAGCAGTTTATCCTGGGCTAGCAGCTACGAGCAGTACTTC.

The chain couples TRBV11-2 to TRBJ2-7; a possible D gene is TRBD1 (6 bases). Germline lookup yields CDR1 SGHAT and CDR2 FQNNGV. The CDR3 totals 13 residues. V was pared by 1 base and J by 4 bases, with 8 bases between. In nucleotides, the CDR3 is TGTGCCAGCAGCTTAGGGACAGAGTACGAGCAGTACTTC. As protein: CASSLGTEYEQYF.

The rearrangement joins TRBV2 to TRBJ1-5; possible D gene TRBD1, 6 bases. CDR3 length: 13 residues. The germline CDR1 and CDR2 sequences are SNHLY and FYNNEI. V lost 2 bases and J lost 9, with 11 bases in between. The CDR3 region is CASSEKGERPQHF. DNA for the CDR3: TGTGCCAGCAGTGAAAAGGGGGAGAGGCCCCAGCATTTT.

V usage is TRBV29-1 and J usage is TRBJ1-5; the D gene is possibly TRBD1 (5 bases). This CDR3 has 14 residues. The germline V gene has CDR1 SQVTM and CDR2 ANQGSEA. V lost 4 bases and J 2 bases, leaving 12 bases between the germline ends. CDR3 region: CSVAEGRGNQPQHF. CDR3 bases: TGCAGCGTTGCTGAGGGGAGAGGCAATCAGCCCCAGCATTTT.

V usage is TRBV9 and J usage is TRBJ2-2; D gene unclear. Germline loops: CDR1 SGDLS, CDR2 YYNGEE. Trimming removed 0 bases at V and 4 bases at J, with 10 bases between. This CDR3 region has 15 residues. The CDR3 protein is CASSVALGITGELFF. The DNA for the CDR3 is TGTGCCAGCAGCGTAGCTCTAGGGATCACCGGGGAGCTGTTTTTT.

J is TRBJ1-4 and V is TRBV5-1, with 7 bases matching TRBD1. Germline V gene data show CDR1 as SGHRS and CDR2 as YFSETQ. The V segment lost 4 bases and the J segment 7 bases; nucleotides outside the gene matches: 4. CDR3 length: 13 amino acids. CDR3 sequence: CASSRDSFEKLFF. The CDR3 nucleotides read TGCGCCAGCAGCCGGGACAGTTTTGAAAAACTGTTTTTT.

The gene calls are TRBV7-9 and TRBJ2-5, with D perhaps matching TRBD2 (5 bases). Germline assignment: CDR1 SEHNR and CDR2 FQNEAQ (reference sequence). This CDR3 spans 15 amino acids. Trimming cost V 1 base and J 2 bases, with 11 bases left between them. The CDR3 DNA is TGTGCCAGCAGCTTAGAGCCCCGACTACAAGAGACCCAGTACTTC. It is translated as CASSLEPRLQETQYF.

This chain links TRBV5-1 with TRBJ2-1, with a weak D call TRBD2 (6 bases). The germline V gene encodes CDR1 SGHRS and CDR2 YFSETQ. The CDR3 is made up of 12 amino acids. The V end was cut by 0 bases, the J end by 9 bases, with 7 bases between. CDR3 residues: CASSLVGGEQFF. CDR3 in DNA: TGCGCCAGCAGCTTGGTGGGAGGTGAGCAGTTCTTC.

The chain has TRBV11-3 and TRBJ2-7, with 9 bases lining up with TRBD1. J gave up 4 bases and V 5 bases, and 12 bases lay outside the gene matches. This CDR3 comprises 16 residues. The V gene's germline CDR1 is SGHNT and CDR2 YENEEA. The CDR3 loop reads CASSQRSGQGIYEQYF. In DNA, the CDR3 is TGTGCCAGCAGCCAACGCTCGGGACAGGGAATATACGAGCAGTACTTC. The variable domain in full, with the rest retrieved from reference TRBV11-3 and TRBJ2-7, is EAGVVQSPRYKIIEKKQPVAFWCNPISGHNTLYWYLQNLGQGPELLIRYENEEAVDDSQLPKDRFSAERLKGVDSTLKIQPAELGDSAVYLCASSQRSGQGIYEQYFGPGTRLTVT.

V usage is TRBV5-4 and J usage is TRBJ2-2, with a weak D call TRBD1 (6 bases). Germline V gene data show CDR1 as SGHNT and CDR2 as YYREEE (reference sequence). V shed 0 bases and J shed 14 bases, with 11 bases lying between them. This CDR3 contains 12 residues. CDR3 in amino acids: CASSLEVGGLFF. CDR3 DNA sequence: TGTGCCAGCAGCTTGGAAGTAGGGGGTCTGTTTTTT.

The chain links TRBV11-2 to TRBJ1-4, with D tentatively TRBD1 (5 bases). The CDR3 spans 14 residues. V gave up 3 bases and J gave up 5 bases, with 10 bases separating them. Per germline, CDR1 SGHAT and CDR2 FQNNGV. This CDR3 is CASSFRQSNEKLFF. CDR3 DNA: TGTGCCAGCAGCTTCCGACAGAGCAATGAAAAACTGTTTTTT. The whole variable domain, remainder taken from reference TRBV11-2 and TRBJ1-4, is EAGVAQSPRYKIIEKRQSVAFWCNPISGHATLYWYQQILGQGPKLLIQFQNNGVVDDSQLPKDRFSAERLKGVDSTLKIQPAKLEDSAVYLCASSFRQSNEKLFFGSGTQLSVL.

This clone has just a few counts. V usage is TRBV28 and J usage is TRBJ1-2; no firm D call. V was pared by 3 bases and J by 4 bases, with 12 bases between. The CDR3 runs to 14 residues. The germline V gene has CDR1 MDHEN and CDR2 SYDVKM. The CDR3 protein is CASSLEPTTYGYTF. CDR3 in DNA: TGTGCCAGCAGTTTGGAACCCACGACCTATGGCTACACCTTC.

The J gene is TRBJ2-2, the V gene TRBV27; D is unresolved. The V end lost 8 bases, the J end lost 2 bases, and 6 bases lay between the germline ends. This CDR3 spans 12 amino acids. From germline, CDR1 is MNHEY and CDR2 SMNVEV (reference sequence). CDR3 sequence: CASGRNTGELFF. CDR3 nucleotides: TGTGCCAGCGGTAGAAACACCGGGGAGCTGTTTTTT.

J is TRBJ2-6 and V is TRBV6-4; weak D call: TRBD1 (6 bases). The CDR3 is 19 residues long. Trimming pared 4 bases from V and 4 bases from J, leaving 23 bases between. From germline, CDR1 is MRHNA and CDR2 SNTAGT. In DNA, the CDR3 is TGTGCCAGCAGTGCTCCTGGGGACACCACTACATCCGGGGCCAACGTCCTGACTTTC. The encoded protein is CASSAPGDTTTSGANVLTF.

The V and J genes are TRBV18 and TRBJ2-7, with TRBD2 matching 7 bases. J was trimmed by 5 bases and V by 0 bases; bases with no gene match: 4. The CDR3 loop spans 14 amino acids. Germline assignment: CDR1 KGHSH and CDR2 LQKENI. The CDR3: CASSPPGRAHEQYF. The CDR3 bases are TGTGCCAGCTCACCACCGGGGAGGGCCCACGAGCAGTACTTC.

The chain combines TRBV5-6 with TRBJ1-2; D gene ambiguous. Germline V CDR1 and CDR2: SGHDT, YYEEEE. V was shortened by 0 bases and J by 3 bases, with 9 bases between the two germline ends. CDR3 length: 14 amino acids. This CDR3 reads CASSLGSLHYGYTF. CDR3 coding DNA: TGTGCCAGCAGCTTGGGAAGCCTGCACTATGGCTACACCTTC.

This rearrangement joins TRBV6-6 to TRBJ2-7, with 10 bases aligning to TRBD1. Germline V gene sequence: CDR1 MNHNY, CDR2 SVGAGI (reference sequence). The V gene end was trimmed by 4 bases and the J gene end by 6 bases; junction bases not matched to a gene: 9. This CDR3 region has 15 residues. CDR3 nucleotides: TGTGCCAGCAGTTCCGCCGGGACAGGGGACGGCGAGCAGTACTTC. Protein product: CASSSAGTGDGEQYF.

V usage is TRBV6-1 and J usage is TRBJ1-2; possible D gene TRBD1, 6 bases. V shed 2 bases and J shed 3 bases, with 7 bases lying between them. This CDR3 has 13 amino acids. CDR1 and CDR2 from the germline V gene are MNHNS and SASEGT. The CDR3 sequence: CASSEQGHYGYTF. The DNA for the CDR3 is TGTGCCAGCAGTGAACAGGGGCACTATGGCTACACCTTC.

The gene calls are TRBV5-1 and TRBJ1-2; D is perhaps TRBD1 (5 bases). The CDR3 is made up of 13 amino acids. The ends were cut back, 3 bases at V and 3 bases at J, with 9 bases in the middle. Germline V CDR1 and CDR2: SGHRS, YFSETQ. CDR3 region: CASSWGEDYGYTF. The CDR3 region has the DNA TGCGCCAGCAGCTGGGGGGAGGACTATGGCTACACCTTC.

This clone has just a few counts. V usage is TRBV7-9 and J usage is TRBJ2-1; tentative D call: TRBD2 (6 bases). The CDR3 is 16 amino acids. Germline CDR1 reads SEHNR; CDR2 reads FQNEAQ (reference sequence). Trimming removed 5 bases from V and 3 bases from J, with 17 bases in between. CDR3 protein: CASSPWDFPNYNEQFF. The CDR3 coding sequence is TGTGCCAGCAGCCCCTGGGACTTTCCTAACTACAATGAGCAGTTCTTC.

The V and J genes are TRBV5-8 and TRBJ1-3; D is undetermined. Looked up from germline, CDR1 is SGHTS and CDR2 is YDEGEE. CDR3 length equals 17 residues. With 1 base removed from V and 2 bases from J, the gap between germline ends came to 16 bases. CDR3 nucleotide sequence: TGTGCCAGCAGCTTGAGGCGAGAAGGGTTCCCTGGAAACACCATATATTTT. Protein: CASSLRREGFPGNTIYF.

This chain joins TRBV4-3 and TRBJ1-2, with a weak D call TRBD1 (6 bases). The CDR3 consists of 14 residues. Germline loops: CDR1 LGHNA, CDR2 YSLEER. Trimming stripped 4 bases from V and 1 base from J, with 10 bases between. CDR3 sequence (DNA): TGCGCCAGCAGCCCAGGCAGGGGTAACTATGGCTACACCTTC. This gives the protein CASSPGRGNYGYTF.

This chain links TRBV19 with TRBJ2-1, with a possible D match to TRBD2 (5 bases). Trimming left V 6 bases short and J 6 bases short, with 15 bases between. The CDR3 totals 14 residues. The germline CDR1 and CDR2 sequences are LNHDA and SQIVND (reference sequence). CDR3: CASRPGGRVNEQFF. The DNA for the CDR3 is TGTGCCAGTAGGCCAGGTGGGCGGGTCAATGAGCAGTTCTTC.

The chain couples TRBV19 to TRBJ2-7; TRBD1 matches 11 bases. The CDR3 is 14 amino acids. J lost 1 base, V lost 6 bases, and 2 bases had no gene match. Germline loops: CDR1 LNHDA, CDR2 SQIVND (reference sequence). The CDR3 spells CASSGQGASYEQYF. In DNA form, the CDR3 reads TGTGCCAGTAGCGGACAGGGGGCTTCCTACGAGCAGTACTTC.

V gene TRBV10-3 combines with J gene TRBJ2-1; 7 positions match TRBD2. CDR1 and CDR2 (germline): ENHRY, SYGVKD. CDR3 size: 14 residues. Trimming cost V 6 bases and J 10 bases; bases outside gene matches: 12. The CDR3 is CAISGLGSGREQFF. For the CDR3, the DNA is TGTGCCATCAGCGGACTAGGATCGGGGCGGGAGCAGTTCTTC.

The chain is built from TRBV4-2 and TRBJ2-7; TRBD2 agrees at 12 bases. The germline gives CDR1 LGHNA, CDR2 YNFKEQ. The junction had 8 bases not matched to a gene; V was cut back by 3 bases and J by 5 bases. The CDR3 is 16 residues long. The CDR3: CASSQGIGLAGNEQYF. Here the CDR3 DNA reads TGTGCCAGCAGCCAGGGCATTGGACTAGCGGGAAACGAGCAGTACTTC.

This clone showed up just a few times. The chain links TRBV19 to TRBJ1-2, with D hard to call. Per germline, CDR1 LNHDA and CDR2 SQIVND (reference sequence). This CDR3 has 12 residues. The germline V and J ends were trimmed by 3 bases and 4 bases, with 6 bases remaining between them. As DNA, the CDR3 is TGTGCCAGTAGTATTACTCCCTATGGCTACACCTTC. It encodes CASSITPYGYTF.

This chain joins TRBV7-9 and TRBJ2-5, with a possible D match to TRBD2 (6 bases). V lost 5 bases and J lost 5, with 12 bases in between. The CDR3 is 13 residues long. Per germline, CDR1 SEHNR and CDR2 FQNEAQ (reference sequence). CDR3 sequence: CASSLEGGETQYF. For the CDR3, the DNA is TGTGCCAGCAGCCTGGAGGGTGGGGAGACCCAGTACTTC.

J is TRBJ2-5 and V is TRBV9; D not certain. V shed 0 bases and J shed 5 bases, with 14 bases lying between them. The CDR3 has 15 amino acids. In germline, CDR1 is SGDLS, CDR2 YYNGEE. The CDR3 loop is CASSVGGLPRETQYF. CDR3 DNA: TGTGCCAGCAGCGTAGGGGGTCTACCTCGGGAGACCCAGTACTTC.